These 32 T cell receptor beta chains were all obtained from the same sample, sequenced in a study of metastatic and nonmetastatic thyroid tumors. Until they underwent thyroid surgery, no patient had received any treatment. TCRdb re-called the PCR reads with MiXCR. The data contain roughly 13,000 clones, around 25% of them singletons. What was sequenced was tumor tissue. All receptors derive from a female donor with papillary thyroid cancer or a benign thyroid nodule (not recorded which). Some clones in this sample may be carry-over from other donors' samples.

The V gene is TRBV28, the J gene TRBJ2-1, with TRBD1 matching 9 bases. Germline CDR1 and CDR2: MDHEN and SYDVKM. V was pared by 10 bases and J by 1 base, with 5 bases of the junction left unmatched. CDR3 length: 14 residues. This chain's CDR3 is CATRTGESYNEQFF. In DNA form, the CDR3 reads TGTGCCACCCGGACAGGGGAGTCCTACAATGAGCAGTTCTTC.

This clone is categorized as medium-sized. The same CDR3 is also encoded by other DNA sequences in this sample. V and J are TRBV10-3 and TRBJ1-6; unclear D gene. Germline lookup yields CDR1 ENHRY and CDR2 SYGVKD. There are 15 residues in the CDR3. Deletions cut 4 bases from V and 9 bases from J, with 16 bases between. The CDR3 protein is CAISGPGLRASPLHF. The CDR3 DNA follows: TGTGCCATCAGTGGACCCGGCCTTAGGGCTTCACCCCTCCACTTT.

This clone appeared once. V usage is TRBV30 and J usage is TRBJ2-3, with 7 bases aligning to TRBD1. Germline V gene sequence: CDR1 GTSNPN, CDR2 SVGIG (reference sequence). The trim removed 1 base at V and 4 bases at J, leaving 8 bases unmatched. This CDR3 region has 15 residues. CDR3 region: CAWSGDRVEADTQYF. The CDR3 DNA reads TGTGCCTGGAGTGGAGACAGGGTCGAGGCAGATACGCAGTATTTT.

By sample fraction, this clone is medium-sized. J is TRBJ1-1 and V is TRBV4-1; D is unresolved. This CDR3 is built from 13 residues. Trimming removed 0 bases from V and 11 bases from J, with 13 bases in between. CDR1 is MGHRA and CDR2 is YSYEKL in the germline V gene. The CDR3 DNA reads TGCGCCAGCAGCCAAGAACGGTCCCTGGCGGCTTTCTTT. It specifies CASSQERSLAAFF.

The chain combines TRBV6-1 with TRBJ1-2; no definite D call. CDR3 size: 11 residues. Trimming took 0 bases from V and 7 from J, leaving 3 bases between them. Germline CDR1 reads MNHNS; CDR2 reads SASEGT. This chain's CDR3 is CASSEAGGYTF. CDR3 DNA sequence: TGTGCCAGCAGTGAAGCAGGTGGCTACACCTTC.

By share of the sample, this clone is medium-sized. Written as DNA, the CDR3 is TGTGCCAGCAGTTTTCTCTCCTTCAGCGGGACGGGCGAGCAGTACTTC. Translation gives CASSFLSFSGTGEQYF. The rearrangement links TRBV12-3 or TRBV12-4 to TRBJ2-7; 7 bases line up with TRBD2. The CDR3 extends over 16 amino acids. The trim removed 3 bases at V and 6 bases at J, leaving 14 bases unmatched.

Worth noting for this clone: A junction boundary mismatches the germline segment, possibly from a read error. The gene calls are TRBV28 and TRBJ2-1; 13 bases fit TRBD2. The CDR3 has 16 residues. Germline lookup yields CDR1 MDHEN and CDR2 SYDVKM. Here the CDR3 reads CASRYFTSGRGNEQFF. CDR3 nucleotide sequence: TGTGCGAGCAGATACTTTACTAGCGGGAGGGGAAATGAGCAGTTCTTC.

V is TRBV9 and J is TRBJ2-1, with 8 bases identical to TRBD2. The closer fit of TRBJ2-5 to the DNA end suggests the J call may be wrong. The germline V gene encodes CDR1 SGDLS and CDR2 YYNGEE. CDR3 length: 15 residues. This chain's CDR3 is CASSVSSGSAETQYF. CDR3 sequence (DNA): TGTGCCAGCAGCGTCTCTAGCGGGTCGGCGGAGACCCAGTACTTC.

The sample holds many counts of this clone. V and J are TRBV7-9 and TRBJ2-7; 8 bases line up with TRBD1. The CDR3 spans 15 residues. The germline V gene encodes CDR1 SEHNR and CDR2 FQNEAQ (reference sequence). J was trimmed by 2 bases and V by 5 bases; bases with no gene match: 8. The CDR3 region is CASSPLMTGAYEQYF. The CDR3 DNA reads TGTGCCAGCAGCCCGTTGATGACAGGGGCCTACGAGCAGTACTTC. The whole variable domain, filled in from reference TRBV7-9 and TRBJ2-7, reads DTGVSQNPRHKITKRGQNVTFRCDPISEHNRLYWYRQTLGQGPEFLTYFQNEAQLEKSRLLSDRFSAERPKGSFSTLEIQRTEQGDSAMYLCASSPLMTGAYEQYFGPGTRLTVT.

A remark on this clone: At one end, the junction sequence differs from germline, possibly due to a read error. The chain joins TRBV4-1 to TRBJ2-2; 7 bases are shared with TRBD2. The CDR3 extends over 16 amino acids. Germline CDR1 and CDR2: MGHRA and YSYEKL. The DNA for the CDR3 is TGCTCCAGCAGCCCCCTCTGGGGGGGTAACACCGGGGAGCTGTTTTTT. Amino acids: CSSSPLWGGNTGELFF.

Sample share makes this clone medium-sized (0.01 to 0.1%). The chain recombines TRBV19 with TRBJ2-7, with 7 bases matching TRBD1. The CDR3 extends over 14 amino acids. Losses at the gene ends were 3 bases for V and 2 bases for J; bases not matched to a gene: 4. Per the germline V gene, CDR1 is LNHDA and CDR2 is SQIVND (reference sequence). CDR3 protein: CASSIQGVTYEQYF. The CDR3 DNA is TGTGCCAGTAGTATCCAGGGGGTAACCTACGAGCAGTACTTC.

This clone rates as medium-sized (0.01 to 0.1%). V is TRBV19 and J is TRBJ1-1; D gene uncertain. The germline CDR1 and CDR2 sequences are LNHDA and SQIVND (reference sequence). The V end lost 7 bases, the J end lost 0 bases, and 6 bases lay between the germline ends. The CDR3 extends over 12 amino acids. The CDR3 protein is CASNTVNTEAFF. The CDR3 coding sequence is TGTGCCAGTAACACGGTGAACACTGAAGCTTTCTTT.

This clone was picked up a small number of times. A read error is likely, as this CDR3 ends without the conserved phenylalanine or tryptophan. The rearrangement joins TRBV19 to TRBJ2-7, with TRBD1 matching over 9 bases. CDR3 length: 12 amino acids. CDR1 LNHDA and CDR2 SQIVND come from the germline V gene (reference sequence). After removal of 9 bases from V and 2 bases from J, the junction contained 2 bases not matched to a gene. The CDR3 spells CASWTGAYEQYL. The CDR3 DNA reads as TGTGCCAGCTGGACAGGGGCCTACGAGCAGTACCTC.

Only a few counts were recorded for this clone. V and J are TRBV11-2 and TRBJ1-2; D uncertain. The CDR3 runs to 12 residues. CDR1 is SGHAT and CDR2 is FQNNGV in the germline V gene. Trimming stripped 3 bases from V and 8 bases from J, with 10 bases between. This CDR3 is CASSFNRGGYTF. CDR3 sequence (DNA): TGTGCCAGCAGCTTTAACAGAGGGGGCTACACCTTC.

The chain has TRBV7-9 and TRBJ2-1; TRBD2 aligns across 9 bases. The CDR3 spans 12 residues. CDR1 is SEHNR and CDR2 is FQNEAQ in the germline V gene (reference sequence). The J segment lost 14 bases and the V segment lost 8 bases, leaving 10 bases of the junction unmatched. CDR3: CASSRGGRAEFF. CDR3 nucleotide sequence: TGTGCCAGCTCCCGAGGCGGGAGGGCCGAGTTCTTC.

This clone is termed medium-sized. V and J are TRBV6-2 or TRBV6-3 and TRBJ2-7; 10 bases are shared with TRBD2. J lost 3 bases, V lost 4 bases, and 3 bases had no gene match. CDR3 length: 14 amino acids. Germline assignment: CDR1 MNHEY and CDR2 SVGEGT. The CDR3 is CASSSPSGSYEQYF. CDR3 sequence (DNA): TGTGCCAGCAGTTCCCCTAGCGGGAGCTACGAGCAGTACTTC.

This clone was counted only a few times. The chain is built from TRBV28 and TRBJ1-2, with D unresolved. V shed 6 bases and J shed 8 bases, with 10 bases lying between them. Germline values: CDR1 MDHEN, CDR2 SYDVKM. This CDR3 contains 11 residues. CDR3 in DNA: TGTGCCAGCAGCCGCCGAGTCGGCTACACCTTC. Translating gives CASSRRVGYTF.

CDR3 in DNA: TGTGCCAGCAGTTTCCTGGGGTCAGGTTTAAAGTATGGCTACACCTTC. Its translation is CASSFLGSGLKYGYTF. The V call is TRBV6-1, the J call TRBJ1-2, with D uncertain. V lost 5 bases and J 5 bases, leaving 21 bases between the germline ends. The CDR3 runs 16 residues. Germline CDR1 MNHNS, CDR2 SASEGT.

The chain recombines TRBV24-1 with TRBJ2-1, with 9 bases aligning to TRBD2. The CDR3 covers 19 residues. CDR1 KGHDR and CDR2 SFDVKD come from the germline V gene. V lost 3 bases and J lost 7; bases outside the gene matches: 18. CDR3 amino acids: CATSDHRVAGDISLNEQFF. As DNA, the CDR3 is TGTGCCACCAGTGATCACAGGGTAGCGGGAGATATAAGCTTAAATGAGCAGTTCTTC.

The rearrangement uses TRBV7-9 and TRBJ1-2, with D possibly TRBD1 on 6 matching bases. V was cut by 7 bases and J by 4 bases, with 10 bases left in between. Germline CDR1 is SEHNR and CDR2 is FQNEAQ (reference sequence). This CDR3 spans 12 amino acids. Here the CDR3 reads CASTTGSYGYTF. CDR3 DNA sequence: TGTGCCAGCACTACAGGGTCCTATGGCTACACCTTC.

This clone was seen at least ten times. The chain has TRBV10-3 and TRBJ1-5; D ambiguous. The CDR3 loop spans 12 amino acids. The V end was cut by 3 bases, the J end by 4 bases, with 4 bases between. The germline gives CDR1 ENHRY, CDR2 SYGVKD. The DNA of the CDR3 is TGTGCCATCAGTGACAGTAATCAGCCCCAGCATTTT. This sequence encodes CAISDSNQPQHF.

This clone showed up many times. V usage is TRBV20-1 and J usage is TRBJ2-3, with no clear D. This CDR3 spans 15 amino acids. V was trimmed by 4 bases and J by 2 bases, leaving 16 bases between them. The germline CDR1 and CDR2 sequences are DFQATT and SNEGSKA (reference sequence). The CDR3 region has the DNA TGCAGTGCTATCGCCAAGAAGACCAACACAGATACGCAGTATTTT. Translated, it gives CSAIAKKTNTDTQYF.

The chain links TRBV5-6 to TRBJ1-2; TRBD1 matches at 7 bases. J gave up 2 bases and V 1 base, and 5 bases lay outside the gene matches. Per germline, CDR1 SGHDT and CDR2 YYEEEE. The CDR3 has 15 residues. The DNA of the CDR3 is TGTGCCAGCAGCTTGAAGGGGGCTACCAACTATGGCTACACCTTC. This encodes CASSLKGATNYGYTF.

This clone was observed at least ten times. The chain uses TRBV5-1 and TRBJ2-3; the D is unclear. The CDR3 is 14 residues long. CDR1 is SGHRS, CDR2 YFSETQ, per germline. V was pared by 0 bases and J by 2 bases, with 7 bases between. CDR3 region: CASSLGSYTDTQYF. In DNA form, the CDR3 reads TGCGCCAGCAGCTTGGGTTCATACACAGATACGCAGTATTTT.

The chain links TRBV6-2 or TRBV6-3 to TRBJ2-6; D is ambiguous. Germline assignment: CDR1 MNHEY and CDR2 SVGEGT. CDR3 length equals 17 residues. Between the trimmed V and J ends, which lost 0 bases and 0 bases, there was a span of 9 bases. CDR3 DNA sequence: TGTGCCAGCAGTTACTCCCCCTTTCACTCTGGGGCCAACGTCCTGACTTTC. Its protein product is CASSYSPFHSGANVLTF.

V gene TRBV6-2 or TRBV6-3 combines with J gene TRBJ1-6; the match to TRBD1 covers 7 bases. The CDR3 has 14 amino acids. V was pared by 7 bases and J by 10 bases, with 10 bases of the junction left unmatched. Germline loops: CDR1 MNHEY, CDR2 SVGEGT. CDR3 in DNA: TGTGCCAGCAAGGCTCCTACAGGGGACTCACCCCTCCACTTT. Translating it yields CASKAPTGDSPLHF.

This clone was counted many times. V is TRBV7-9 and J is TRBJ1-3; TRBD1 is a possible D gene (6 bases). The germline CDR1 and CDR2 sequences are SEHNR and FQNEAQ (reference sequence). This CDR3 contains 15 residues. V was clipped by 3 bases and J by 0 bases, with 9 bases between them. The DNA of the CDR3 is TGTGCCAGCAGCTTCGGGGGCCTCTCTGGAAACACCATATATTTT. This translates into CASSFGGLSGNTIYF. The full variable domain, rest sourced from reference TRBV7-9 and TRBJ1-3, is DTGVSQNPRHKITKRGQNVTFRCDPISEHNRLYWYRQTLGQGPEFLTYFQNEAQLEKSRLLSDRFSAERPKGSFSTLEIQRTEQGDSAMYLCASSFGGLSGNTIYFGEGSWLTVV.

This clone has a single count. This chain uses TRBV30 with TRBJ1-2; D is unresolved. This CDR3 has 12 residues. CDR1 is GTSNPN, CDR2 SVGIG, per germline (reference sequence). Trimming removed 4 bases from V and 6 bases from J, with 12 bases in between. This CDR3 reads CAWMWETDGYTF. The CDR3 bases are TGTGCCTGGATGTGGGAAACGGATGGCTACACCTTC.

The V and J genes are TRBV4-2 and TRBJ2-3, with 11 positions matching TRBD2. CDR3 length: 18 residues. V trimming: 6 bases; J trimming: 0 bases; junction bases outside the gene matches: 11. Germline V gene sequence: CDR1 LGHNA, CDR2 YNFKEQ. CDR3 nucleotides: TGTGCCAGCAGGTCTAGCGGGAGGCTTCGTAATAGCACAGATACGCAGTATTTT. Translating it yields CASRSSGRLRNSTDTQYF.

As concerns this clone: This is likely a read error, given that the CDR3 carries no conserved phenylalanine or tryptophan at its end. The CDR3 sequence: CSSIHPLSLNTEAFL. The DNA for the CDR3 is TGTTCCAGCATCCATCCATTGTCGCTGAACACTGAAGCTTTCTTA. The chain links TRBV5-8 to TRBJ1-1; no definite D call. Germline-derived CDR1 and CDR2 are SGHTS and YDEGEE. The CDR3 is 15 amino acids.

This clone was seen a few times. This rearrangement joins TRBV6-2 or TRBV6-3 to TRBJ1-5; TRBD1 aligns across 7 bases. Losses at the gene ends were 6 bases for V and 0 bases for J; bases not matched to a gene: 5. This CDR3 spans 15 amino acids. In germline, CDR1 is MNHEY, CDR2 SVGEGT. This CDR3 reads CASRGQSYSNQPQHF. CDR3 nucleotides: TGTGCCAGCAGGGGACAGTCGTATAGCAATCAGCCCCAGCATTTT.

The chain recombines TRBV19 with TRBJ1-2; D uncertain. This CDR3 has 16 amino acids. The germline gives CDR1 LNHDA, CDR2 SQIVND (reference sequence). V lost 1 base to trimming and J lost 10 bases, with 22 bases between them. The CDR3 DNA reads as TGTGCCAGTAGTATAGCCCAAAGTGATTCAGAGATAGTCTACACCTTC. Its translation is CASSIAQSDSEIVYTF.